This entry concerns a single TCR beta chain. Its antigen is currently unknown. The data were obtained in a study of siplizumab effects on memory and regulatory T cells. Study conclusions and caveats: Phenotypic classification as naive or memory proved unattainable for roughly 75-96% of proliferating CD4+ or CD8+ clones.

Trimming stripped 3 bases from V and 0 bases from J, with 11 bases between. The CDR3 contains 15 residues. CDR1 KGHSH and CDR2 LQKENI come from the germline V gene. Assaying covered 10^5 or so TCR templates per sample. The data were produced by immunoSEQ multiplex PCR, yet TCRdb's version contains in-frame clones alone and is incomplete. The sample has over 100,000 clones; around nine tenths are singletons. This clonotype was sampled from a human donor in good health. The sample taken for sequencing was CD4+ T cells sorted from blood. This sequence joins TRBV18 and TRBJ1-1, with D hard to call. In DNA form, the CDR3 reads TGTGCCAGCTCACCGCCGCGTGGGTTGAACACTGAAGCTTTCTTT. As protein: CASSPPRGLNTEAFF.